These 12 T cell receptor beta chains originate from one sample sequenced in a study of cytomegalovirus exposure and HLA in healthy donors. Using immunoSEQ multiplex PCR, the repertoire was profiled, and TCRdb retains in-frame clones only, with some absent. The sample consists of 90,000 to 150,000 clones, under 90% of them appearing once. Sequencing was performed on PBMCs. The receptors come from a young woman in good health and CMV-seronegative.

This chain links TRBV5-1 with TRBJ2-1, with 7 bases that match TRBD1. The length of the CDR3 is 14 residues. Germline V CDR1 and CDR2: SGHRS, YFSETQ. Trimming at V came to 5 bases and at J to 6 bases, leaving 8 bases not matched to a gene. CDR3 in DNA: TGCGCCAGCAGTTTCGGGACAGTGGGCAATGAGCAGTTCTTC. Its protein is CASSFGTVGNEQFF.

The chain is built from TRBV6-5 and TRBJ1-6, with TRBD1 matching over 7 bases. There are 13 residues in the CDR3. Germline CDR1 reads MNHEY; CDR2 reads SVGAGI. V lost 6 bases and J lost 10; bases outside the gene matches: 6. CDR3 DNA: TGTGCCAGCAGCGACAGGGTCTCATCACCCCTCCACTTT. Translated: CASSDRVSSPLHF.

The chain combines TRBV6-5 with TRBJ2-2, with D possibly matching TRBD2 (5 bases). This CDR3 comprises 12 residues. V was trimmed by 8 bases and J by 6 bases, leaving 10 bases between them. Germline V gene data show CDR1 as MNHEY and CDR2 as SVGAGI. The CDR3 DNA reads TGTGCCAGCCGTGGAGGAGCCGGGGAGCTGTTTTTT. It yields the protein CASRGGAGELFF.

This sequence joins TRBV2 and TRBJ2-6; 10 bases are a match to TRBD1. The trim removed 8 bases at V and 2 bases at J, leaving 9 bases unmatched. The CDR3 sequence is 17 residues long. CDR1 and CDR2 from the germline V gene are SNHLY and FYNNEI. The CDR3, as DNA: TGTGCCAGCGCATTAGGGACAGGGGCAACTGGGGCCAACGTCCTGACTTTC. As protein: CASALGTGATGANVLTF.

The chain is built from TRBV14 and TRBJ2-7, with D possibly matching TRBD1 (5 bases). The CDR3 length is 14 residues. V lost 1 base and J 6 bases, leaving 13 bases between the germline ends. Germline assignment: CDR1 SGHDN and CDR2 FVKESK. CDR3 bases: TGTGCCAGCAGCCAAGTTAGGGGTGTTGGCGAGCAGTACTTC. This translates into CASSQVRGVGEQYF.

This clone was seen more than once but under ten times. The chain recombines TRBV5-1 with TRBJ2-7; 7 nucleotides line up with TRBD1. Germline values: CDR1 SGHRS, CDR2 YFSETQ. Trimming at V came to 1 base and at J to 5 bases, leaving 6 bases not matched to a gene. The CDR3 consists of 14 residues. CDR3 region: CASSLLQGVDEQYF. In DNA, the CDR3 is TGCGCCAGCAGCTTGCTTCAGGGGGTGGACGAGCAGTACTTC.

The J gene is TRBJ1-2, the V gene TRBV9; D uncertain. Germline V CDR1 and CDR2: SGDLS, YYNGEE. With 4 bases removed from V and 6 bases from J, the gap between germline ends came to 10 bases. CDR3 length equals 12 residues. Here the CDR3 DNA reads TGTGCCAGCAGCATTTTAGAGAATGGCTACACCTTC. Protein sequence: CASSILENGYTF.

CDR3 region: CASSDLWGDQPQHF. The CDR3 DNA reads TGTGCCAGCAGTGACCTCTGGGGCGATCAGCCCCAGCATTTT. The chain recombines TRBV27 with TRBJ1-5; D possibly corresponds to TRBD1 (5 bases). V lost 5 bases and J 5 bases, leaving 13 bases between the germline ends. The CDR3 loop spans 14 amino acids. Germline CDR1 and CDR2: MNHEY and SMNVEV (reference sequence).

V usage is TRBV6-5 and J usage is TRBJ1-1; 8 bases are a match to TRBD1. This CDR3 region has 13 residues. The germline CDR1 and CDR2 sequences are MNHEY and SVGAGI. The junction had 0 bases not matched to a gene; V was cut back by 2 bases and J by 4 bases. The CDR3 here is CASSYGQGTEAFF. CDR3 coding DNA: TGTGCCAGCAGTTACGGACAGGGCACTGAAGCTTTCTTT.

J is TRBJ2-7 and V is TRBV19; the match to TRBD1 covers 9 bases. The germline CDR1 and CDR2 sequences are LNHDA and SQIVND (reference sequence). This CDR3 has 14 residues. Unmatched junction bases numbered 6, after V lost 4 bases and J lost 5 bases. CDR3 protein: CASSTEGQGDEQYF. For the CDR3, the DNA is TGTGCCAGTAGTACAGAGGGACAGGGAGACGAGCAGTACTTC.

V and J are TRBV7-9 and TRBJ2-3, with 12 nucleotides matching TRBD2. Per the germline V gene, CDR1 is SEHNR and CDR2 is FQNEAQ (reference sequence). The length of the CDR3 is 18 residues. The J segment lost 0 bases and the V segment lost 2 bases, leaving 6 bases of the junction unmatched. CDR3 loop: CASSLRVLAGGSTDTQYF. The CDR3 DNA sequence: TGTGCCAGCAGCTTACGGGTACTAGCGGGGGGTAGCACAGATACGCAGTATTTT.

V gene TRBV18 combines with J gene TRBJ2-1; TRBD1 might be the D (6 bases). V gave up 1 base and J gave up 6 bases, with 13 bases separating them. Germline CDR1 and CDR2: KGHSH and LQKENI. This CDR3 comprises 15 residues. As DNA, the CDR3 is TGTGCCAGCTCACCACAAAGGACAGCAATCAATGAGCAGTTCTTC. Amino acids: CASSPQRTAINEQFF.